This T cell receptor (beta chain) was captured by sequencing in a study of T cells in Graves' hyperthyroidism and ophthalmopathy. On the study more broadly: Peripheral blood was obtained at initial diagnosis, preceding any treatment.

The TCR beta CDR3 regions underwent amplification using RNA transcripts as the source. First-round RT-PCR of the TCR CDR3 relied on the HTBI primer set. TCRdb independently ran MiXCR on the multiplex PCR reads; one entry per CDR3 protein. This sample yields about 360,000 distinct CDR3 sequences, of which around 25% are seen a single time; around 67% belongs to the top ten. Per germline, CDR1 SGHRS and CDR2 YFSETQ. The CDR3 consists of 16 residues. With 2 bases removed from V and 4 bases from J, the gap between germline ends came to 19 bases. Study-wide results and limits: Most thyroid clonotypes expanded above 0.001 appeared in blood too. Separation of ophthalmopathy from stable hyperthyroidism was achieved by a 13 V-J model.

This clonotype was seen many times. Its antigen remains unidentified. Any patient presenting with uncontrolled infection, other autoimmune disease, pregnancy or lactation was left out. The chain has TRBV5-1 and TRBJ2-7; perhaps TRBD2 as D (6 bases). Sequencing used blood. This sequence was found in a man aged 50-59 years with Graves' hyperthyroidism. The chain's CDR3 is CASSFRATGEKYEQYF. DNA of the CDR3: TGCGCCAGCAGCTTTAGGGCAACGGGAGAAAAGTACGAGCAGTACTTC.